This T cell receptor (beta chain) was obtained from a study of PD-L1 blockade in urothelial cancer. Study information: Patients with male sex and bladder-origin urothelial cancer accounted for about 85% of the roughly 29 enrolled.

CDR3 size: 14 residues. Trimming at V came to 10 bases and at J to 7 bases, leaving 8 bases not matched to a gene. Germline assignment: CDR1 WSHSY and CDR2 SAAADI. Produced via immunoSEQ multiplex PCR; TCRdb's table is partial and in-frame only. In the table there are about 50,000 clones, around 82% of which are singletons. Sample time point: peripheral blood 6 weeks after treatment start. Diagnoses among patients were locally advanced or metastatic urothelial carcinoma. The chain carries TRBV10-2 and TRBJ2-5; 14 bases are a match to TRBD2. Sample: PBMCs, taken around atezolizumab (anti-PD-L1) treatment. The source is a man aged 50 or older with urothelial cancer. Written as DNA, the CDR3 is TGCGCCACCTGGACTAGCGGGGGGTACGGGACCCAGTACTTC. Translated, it gives CATWTSGGYGTQYF.